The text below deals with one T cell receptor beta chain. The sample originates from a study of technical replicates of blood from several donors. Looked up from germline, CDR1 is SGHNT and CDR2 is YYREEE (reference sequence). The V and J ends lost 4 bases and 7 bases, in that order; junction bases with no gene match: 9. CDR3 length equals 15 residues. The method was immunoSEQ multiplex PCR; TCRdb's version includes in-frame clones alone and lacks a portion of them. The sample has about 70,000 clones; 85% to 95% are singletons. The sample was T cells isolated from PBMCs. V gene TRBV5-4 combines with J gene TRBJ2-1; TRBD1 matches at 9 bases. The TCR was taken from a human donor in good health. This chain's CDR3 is CASSPRDREANEQFF. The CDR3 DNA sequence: TGTGCCAGCAGCCCCCGGGACAGGGAGGCGAATGAGCAGTTCTTC. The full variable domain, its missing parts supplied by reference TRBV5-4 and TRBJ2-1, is ETGVTQSPTHLIKTRGQQVTLRCSSQSGHNTVSWYQQALGQGPQFIFQYYREEENGRGNFPPRFSGLQFPNYSSELNVNALELDDSALYLCASSPRDREANEQFFGPGTRLTVL.